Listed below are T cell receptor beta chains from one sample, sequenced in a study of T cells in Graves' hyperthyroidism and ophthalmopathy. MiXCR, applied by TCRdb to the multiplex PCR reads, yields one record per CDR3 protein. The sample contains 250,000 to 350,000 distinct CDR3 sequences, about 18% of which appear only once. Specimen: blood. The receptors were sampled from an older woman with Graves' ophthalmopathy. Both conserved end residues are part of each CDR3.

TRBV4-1,CASSQDHGRQETQYF
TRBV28,CASKPTGSGTDTQYF
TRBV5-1,CASSFGLAQETQYF
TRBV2,CASSANRGGEETQYF
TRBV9,CASSAGGQGLGQAAFF
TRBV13,CASTLSGTDSSGHTF
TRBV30,CAWRDRLGQFF
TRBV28,CASSSVSIGTDTQYF
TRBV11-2,CASSLGGQAHQPQHF
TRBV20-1,CSATPGTAGGRETQYF
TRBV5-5,CASSHLGTGGNRETQYF
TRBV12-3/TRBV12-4,CASSLYRGQNTEAFF
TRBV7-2,CASSPSYEGGINQPQHF
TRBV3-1,CASSQAYVGTLDPYEQYF
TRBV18,CASSRRVDAGELFF
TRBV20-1,CSASRGISTDTQYF
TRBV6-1,CASSAGTYEQYF
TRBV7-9,CASSARTGNPYEQYF
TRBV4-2,CASSQLAGGRYEQYF
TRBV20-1,CSATPPPGQGHWNYGYTF
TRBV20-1,CSVERPKNIQYF
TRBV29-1,CSVQRHEGEAFF
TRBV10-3,CAISAGGRSSTDTQYF
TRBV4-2,CASSQAPGEGKNGYTF
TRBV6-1,CASSAGSYEQYF